This TCR beta chain came from a study of molecular identifiers for immune sequencing clone quantification. Study results and caveats: Clones with over 20 RNA copies captured over 99% of effector molecules but under 1% of naive ones.

CD8+CD4-CCR7+CD45RA+ cells were sorted as naive CD8 T cells. This clonotype was observed many times. The target antigen is unknown. TCRdb re-called the PCR reads with MiXCR, one entry per CDR3 protein. Among around 470,000 distinct CDR3 sequences listed, roughly 25% were seen once. V lost 6 bases to trimming and J lost 2 bases, with 11 bases between them. The germline gives CDR1 SGHTA, CDR2 FQGNSA. The CDR3 spans 13 residues. This clonotype was sampled from a human donor in good health. Some libraries in this study had Jurkat cell RNA spiked in. V and J are TRBV7-2 and TRBJ2-7; D is possibly TRBD2 (6 bases). The sample was naive CD8+ T cells from blood, with Jurkat cell RNA spiked in. The subset here: FACS-sorted CD8+CD4-CCR7+CD45RA+ naive T cells. This CDR3 is CASSWDLAYEQYF. As DNA, the CDR3 is TGTGCCAGCAGTTGGGACTTGGCCTACGAGCAGTACTTC. Looking up the rest from reference TRBV7-2 and TRBJ2-7 gives the full variable domain: GAGVSQSPSNKVTEKGKDVELRCDPISGHTALYWYRQSLGQGLEFLIYFQGNSAPDKSGLPSDRFSAERTGGSVSTLTIQRTQQEDSAVYLCASSWDLAYEQYFGPGTRLTVT.